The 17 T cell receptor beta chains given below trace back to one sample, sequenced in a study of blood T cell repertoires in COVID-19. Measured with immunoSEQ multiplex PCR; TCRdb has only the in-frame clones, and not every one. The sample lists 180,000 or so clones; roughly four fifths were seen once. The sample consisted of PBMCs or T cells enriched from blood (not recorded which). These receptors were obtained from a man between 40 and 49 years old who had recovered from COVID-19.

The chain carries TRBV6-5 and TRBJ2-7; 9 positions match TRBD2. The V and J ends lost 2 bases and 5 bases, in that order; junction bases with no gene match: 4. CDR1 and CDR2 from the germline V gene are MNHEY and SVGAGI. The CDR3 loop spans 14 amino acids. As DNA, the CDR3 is TGTGCCAGCAGTTACGCGGGGGGGCTGCACGAGCAGTACTTC. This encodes CASSYAGGLHEQYF.

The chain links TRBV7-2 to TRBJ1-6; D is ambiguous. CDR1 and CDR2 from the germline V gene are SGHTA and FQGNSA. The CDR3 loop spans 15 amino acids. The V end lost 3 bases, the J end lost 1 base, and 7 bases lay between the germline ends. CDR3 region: CASSFTVSYNSPLHF. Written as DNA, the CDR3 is TGTGCCAGCAGCTTCACGGTATCCTATAATTCACCCCTCCACTTT.

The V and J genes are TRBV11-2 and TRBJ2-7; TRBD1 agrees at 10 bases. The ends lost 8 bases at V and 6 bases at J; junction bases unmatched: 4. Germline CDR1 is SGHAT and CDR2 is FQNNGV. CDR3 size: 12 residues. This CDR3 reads CASGQGVREQYF. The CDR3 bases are TGTGCCAGCGGACAGGGGGTCCGCGAGCAGTACTTC.

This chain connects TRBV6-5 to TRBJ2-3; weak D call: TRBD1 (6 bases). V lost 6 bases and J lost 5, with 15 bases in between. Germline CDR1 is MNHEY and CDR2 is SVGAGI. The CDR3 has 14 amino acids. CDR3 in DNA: TGTGCCAGCAGAGCTACCCGAGGGGGAGATACGCAGTATTTT. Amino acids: CASRATRGGDTQYF.

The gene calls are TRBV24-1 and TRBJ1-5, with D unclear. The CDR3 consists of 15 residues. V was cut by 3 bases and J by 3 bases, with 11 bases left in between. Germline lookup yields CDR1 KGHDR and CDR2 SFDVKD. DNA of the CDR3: TGTGCCACCAGTGATAGTCGGCAGGTCAATCAGCCCCAGCATTTT. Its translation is CATSDSRQVNQPQHF.

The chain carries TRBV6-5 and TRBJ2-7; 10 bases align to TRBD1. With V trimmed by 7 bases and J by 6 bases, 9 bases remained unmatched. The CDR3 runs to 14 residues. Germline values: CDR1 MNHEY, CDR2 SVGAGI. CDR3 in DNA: TGTGCCAGCAATCGGGACAGGGGTCGGGGCGAGCAGTACTTC. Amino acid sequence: CASNRDRGRGEQYF.

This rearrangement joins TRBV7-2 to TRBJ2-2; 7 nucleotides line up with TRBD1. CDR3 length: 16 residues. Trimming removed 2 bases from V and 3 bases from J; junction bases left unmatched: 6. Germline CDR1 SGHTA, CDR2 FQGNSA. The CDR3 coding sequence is TGTGCCAGCAGCTTACGGGACAGCTCCTACACCGGGGAGCTGTTTTTT. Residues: CASSLRDSSYTGELFF. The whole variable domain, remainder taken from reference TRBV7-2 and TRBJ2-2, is GAGVSQSPSNKVTEKGKDVELRCDPISGHTALYWYRQSLGQGLEFLIYFQGNSAPDKSGLPSDRFSAERTGGSVSTLTIQRTQQEDSAVYLCASSLRDSSYTGELFFGEGSRLTVL.

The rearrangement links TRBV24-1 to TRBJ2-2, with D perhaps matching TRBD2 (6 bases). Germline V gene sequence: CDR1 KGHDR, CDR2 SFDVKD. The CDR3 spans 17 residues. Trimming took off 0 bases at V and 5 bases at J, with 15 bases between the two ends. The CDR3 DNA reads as TGTGCCACCAGTGATTTGCGTGCGGGACGGGGAACCGGGGAGCTGTTTTTT. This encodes CATSDLRAGRGTGELFF.

The CDR3 protein is CATSDFPGTSQETQYF. CDR3 coding DNA: TGTGCCACCAGTGATTTTCCCGGAACTAGCCAAGAGACCCAGTACTTC. V gene TRBV24-1 combines with J gene TRBJ2-5; D might be TRBD2 (5 bases). Germline CDR1 reads KGHDR; CDR2 reads SFDVKD. The CDR3 consists of 16 residues. Trimming removed 1 base from V and 1 base from J, with 12 bases in between.

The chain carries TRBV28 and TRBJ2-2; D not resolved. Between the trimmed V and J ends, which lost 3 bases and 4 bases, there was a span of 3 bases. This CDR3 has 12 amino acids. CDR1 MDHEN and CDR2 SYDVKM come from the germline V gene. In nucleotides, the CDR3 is TGTGCCAGCAGTTTCCGCACCGGGGAGCTGTTTTTT. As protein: CASSFRTGELFF.

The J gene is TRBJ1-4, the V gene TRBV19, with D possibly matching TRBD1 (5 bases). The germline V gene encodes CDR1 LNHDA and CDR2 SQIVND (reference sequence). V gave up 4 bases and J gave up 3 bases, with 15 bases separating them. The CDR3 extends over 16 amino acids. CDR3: CASSTSREGANEKLFF. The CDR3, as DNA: TGTGCCAGTAGTACCAGCAGGGAAGGCGCTAATGAAAAACTGTTTTTT. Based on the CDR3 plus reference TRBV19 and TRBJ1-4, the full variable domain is DGGITQSPKYLFRKEGQNVTLSCEQNLNHDAMYWYRQDPGQGLRLIYYSQIVNDFQKGDIAEGYSVSREKKESFPLTVTSAQKNPTAFYLCASSTSREGANEKLFFGSGTQLSVL.

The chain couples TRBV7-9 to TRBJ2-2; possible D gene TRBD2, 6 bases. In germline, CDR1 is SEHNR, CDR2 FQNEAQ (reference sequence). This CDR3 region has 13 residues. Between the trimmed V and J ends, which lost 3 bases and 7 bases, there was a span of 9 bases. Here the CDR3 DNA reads TGTGCCAGCAGCTTCGGAGGGGTCGGGGAGCTGTTTTTT. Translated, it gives CASSFGGVGELFF.

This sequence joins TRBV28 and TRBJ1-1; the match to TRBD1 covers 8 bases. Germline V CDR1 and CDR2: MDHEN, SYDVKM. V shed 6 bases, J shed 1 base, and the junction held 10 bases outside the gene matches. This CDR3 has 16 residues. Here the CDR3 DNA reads TGTGCCAGCAGCCCGACAGGGGCATTCCCGAACACTGAAGCTTTCTTT. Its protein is CASSPTGAFPNTEAFF.

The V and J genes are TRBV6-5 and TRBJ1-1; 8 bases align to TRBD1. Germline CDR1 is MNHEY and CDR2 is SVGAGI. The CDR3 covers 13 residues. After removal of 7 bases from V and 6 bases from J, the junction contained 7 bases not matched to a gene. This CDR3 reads CASTRQGRAEAFF. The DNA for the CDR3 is TGTGCCAGCACCCGACAGGGGCGGGCTGAAGCTTTCTTT.

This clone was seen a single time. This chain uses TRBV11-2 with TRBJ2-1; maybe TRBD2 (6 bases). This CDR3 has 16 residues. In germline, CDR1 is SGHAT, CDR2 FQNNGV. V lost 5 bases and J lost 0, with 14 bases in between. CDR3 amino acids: CASSPRTTNSYNEQFF. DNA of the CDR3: TGTGCCAGCAGCCCGCGGACTACCAACTCCTACAATGAGCAGTTCTTC.

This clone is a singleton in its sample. The CDR3 spells CASSAISGNTIYF. The CDR3 DNA sequence: TGTGCCAGCAGCGCGATTTCAGGAAACACCATATATTTT. The chain employs TRBV5-6 and TRBJ1-3, with D hard to call. CDR3 length: 13 residues. The germline CDR1 and CDR2 sequences are SGHDT and YYEEEE. Trimming removed 4 bases at V and 4 bases at J, with 9 bases between.

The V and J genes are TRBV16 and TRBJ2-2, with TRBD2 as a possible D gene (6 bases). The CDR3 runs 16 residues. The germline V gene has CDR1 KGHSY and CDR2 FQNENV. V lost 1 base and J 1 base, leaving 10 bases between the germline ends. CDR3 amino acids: CASSQYGSGNTGELFF. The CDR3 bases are TGTGCCAGCAGCCAATACGGTAGCGGGAACACCGGGGAGCTGTTTTTT.